The clone carrying this TCR beta chain has ten or more counts. The antigen is unknown. This sample stems from a study of T cell repertoires in cytomegalovirus infection. On the study more broadly: Public TCR beta signatures indicated both CMV infection and matching HLA type.

CDR3 size: 11 residues. Trimming stripped 4 bases from V and 11 bases from J, with 11 bases between. Overall study findings and caveats: HLA-C-restricted TCR beta clonotypes specific for CMV led the ex vivo response.

TCRdb independently ran MiXCR on the reads; one entry per CDR3 protein. The sample lists about 310,000 distinct CDR3 sequences; about 17% were seen once. The material sequenced was PBMCs. The chain has TRBV12-3 or TRBV12-4 and TRBJ1-1, with D maybe TRBD1 (6 bases). The clonotype was recovered from a human donor in good health (CMV status not recorded). Some clones in this sample may be carry-over from other donors' samples. DNA for the CDR3: TGTGCCAGCAGTTCCGGGACACTTGCTTTCTTT. It encodes CASSSGTLAFF.